These 27 T cell receptor beta chains share one sample of origin, sequenced in a study of blood T cells in healthy people across ages. For the second PCR, which ran for 7 to 11 cycles, a sample-barcoded 5' primer and a J-beta primer mix were used. TCRdb reprocessed the 5' RACE reads with MiXCR, giving one entry per CDR3 protein. The table has about 1.4 million distinct CDR3 sequences, around 59% seen once. Source material: blood. The source of these receptors is a man in his late teens or twenties in good health.

J is TRBJ2-7 and V is TRBV20-1; D is uncertain. The length of the CDR3 is 12 residues. CDR1 is DFQATT and CDR2 is SNEGSKA in the germline V gene (reference sequence). Trimming pared 4 bases from V and 7 bases from J, leaving 14 bases between. This CDR3 reads CSAKPPSREQYF. The CDR3 coding sequence is TGCAGTGCTAAGCCTCCTTCTAGGGAGCAGTACTTC.

The chain joins TRBV10-3 to TRBJ1-1, with 7 nucleotides matching TRBD1. This CDR3 contains 14 residues. The V segment lost 2 bases and the J segment 3 bases; nucleotides outside the gene matches: 3. The germline V gene encodes CDR1 ENHRY and CDR2 SYGVKD. For the CDR3, the DNA is TGTGCCATCAGTGAGACAGGGGCGGACACTGAAGCTTTCTTT. Its translation is CAISETGADTEAFF.

The J gene is TRBJ1-5, the V gene TRBV10-3; D is unclear. This CDR3 spans 14 amino acids. V lost 3 bases and J lost 1, with 7 bases in between. CDR1 and CDR2 from the germline V gene are ENHRY and SYGVKD. The CDR3 DNA sequence: TGTGCCATCAGTGACTCCAGGAGCAATCAGCCCCAGCATTTT. This encodes CAISDSRSNQPQHF.

This chain connects TRBV4-2 to TRBJ1-6, with a possible D match to TRBD1 (6 bases). Trimming took 0 bases from V and 8 from J, leaving 17 bases between them. Per germline, CDR1 LGHNA and CDR2 YNFKEQ. This CDR3 region has 17 residues. In DNA, the CDR3 is TGTGCCAGCAGCCAAGATTGGTGGGACACACACTATTCACCCCTCCACTTT. Amino acid sequence: CASSQDWWDTHYSPLHF.

This clonotype was seen only once. The chain uses TRBV10-3 and TRBJ1-5, with unresolved D. The CDR3 totals 14 residues. Germline V lookup: CDR1 ENHRY, CDR2 SYGVKD. Trimming left V 2 bases short and J 3 bases short, with 8 bases between. This CDR3 reads CAISEGTYNQPQHF. Written as DNA, the CDR3 is TGTGCCATCAGTGAGGGAACGTACAATCAGCCCCAGCATTTT.

The chain uses TRBV7-9 and TRBJ2-5; the D is unclear. The CDR3 runs 12 residues. V dropped 8 bases and J dropped 3 bases, with 10 bases sitting between them. The germline V gene encodes CDR1 SEHNR and CDR2 FQNEAQ (reference sequence). CDR3 sequence reads: CASYAEKETQYF. CDR3 nucleotides: TGTGCCAGCTACGCGGAGAAAGAGACCCAGTACTTC.

This sequence joins TRBV7-2 and TRBJ2-3, with 9 nucleotides matching TRBD2. Losses at the gene ends were 4 bases for V and 6 bases for J; bases not matched to a gene: 8. There are 15 residues in the CDR3. CDR1 is SGHTA, CDR2 FQGNSA, per germline. The CDR3 loop reads CASSYLAGSSDTQYF. CDR3 coding DNA: TGTGCCAGCAGCTACCTAGCGGGGAGTTCCGATACGCAGTATTTT.

The rearrangement uses TRBV27 and TRBJ2-7; tentatively, D is TRBD2 (5 bases). From germline, CDR1 is MNHEY and CDR2 SMNVEV (reference sequence). The CDR3 spans 18 residues. The V end lost 4 bases, the J end lost 4 bases, and 26 bases lay between the germline ends. CDR3 in amino acids: CASSSVPKAESSIYEQYF. CDR3 nucleotide sequence: TGTGCCAGCAGTTCCGTCCCCAAAGCGGAGTCGAGCATATACGAGCAGTACTTC.

V gene TRBV20-1 combines with J gene TRBJ2-1, with D perhaps TRBD2 (7 bases). The CDR3 covers 15 residues. The germline V gene encodes CDR1 DFQATT and CDR2 SNEGSKA (reference sequence). CDR3: CTSSGASGPYNEQFF. The CDR3 DNA follows: TGCACCTCATCAGGGGCTAGCGGTCCCTACAATGAGCAGTTCTTC.

The J gene is TRBJ2-3, the V gene TRBV7-9; 10 nucleotides line up with TRBD2. V shed 2 bases, J shed 1 base, and the junction held 6 bases outside the gene matches. This CDR3 has 17 amino acids. Germline-derived CDR1 and CDR2 are SEHNR and FQNEAQ (reference sequence). CDR3 protein: CASSLRSGRSRTDTQYF. CDR3 in DNA: TGTGCCAGCAGCTTACGTAGCGGGAGGTCTCGCACAGATACGCAGTATTTT.

The chain employs TRBV3-1 and TRBJ2-1; D possibly corresponds to TRBD2 (6 bases). The length of the CDR3 is 16 residues. Trimming left V 0 bases short and J 2 bases short, with 11 bases between. The V gene's germline CDR1 is LGHDT and CDR2 YNNKEL (reference sequence). CDR3 coding DNA: TGTGCCAGCAGCCAAGATGGAGGGACTCCCTACAATGAGCAGTTCTTC. It codes for CASSQDGGTPYNEQFF.

The V gene is TRBV9, the J gene TRBJ2-3; D call uncertain. Trimming cost V 0 bases and J 2 bases, with 10 bases left between them. The CDR3 consists of 15 residues. Looked up from germline, CDR1 is SGDLS and CDR2 is YYNGEE. Written as DNA, the CDR3 is TGTGCCAGCAGCGTAGGAGGCGCATTCACAGATACGCAGTATTTT. Translated: CASSVGGAFTDTQYF.

This clonotype has just a few counts. One end of the junction does not line up with germline, which may come from a read error. This chain joins TRBV18 and TRBJ1-2; tentatively, D is TRBD1 (5 bases). This CDR3 is 17 amino acids long. Germline CDR1 is KGHSH and CDR2 is LQKENI. The CDR3 spells CASSSPQGSMINYGYTF. CDR3 nucleotide sequence: TGTGCCAGCTCATCACCTCAGGGCAGCATGATCAACTATGGCTACACCTTC.

The chain joins TRBV15 to TRBJ2-2; 11 bases agree with TRBD2. Germline V lookup: CDR1 LNHNV, CDR2 YYDKDF (reference sequence). The CDR3 is 19 amino acids. The trim removed 5 bases at V and 3 bases at J, leaving 14 bases unmatched. The CDR3 spells CATSSRGPTSGIDTGELFF. CDR3 sequence (DNA): TGTGCCACCAGCTCCCGAGGCCCGACTAGCGGGATTGACACCGGGGAGCTGTTTTTT.

The chain is built from TRBV6-2 or TRBV6-3 and TRBJ2-3; 13 bases map to TRBD2. Germline V lookup: CDR1 MNHEY, CDR2 SVGEGT. The CDR3 loop spans 16 amino acids. Trimming at V came to 7 bases and at J to 5 bases, leaving 9 bases not matched to a gene. The CDR3 DNA is TGTGCCAGCATAAGGGGGACTAGCGGGATGGTAGATACGCAGTATTTT. Protein product: CASIRGTSGMVDTQYF.

This chain uses TRBV6-6 with TRBJ2-2; D is unclear. V dropped 8 bases and J dropped 4 bases, with 8 bases sitting between them. CDR1 and CDR2 from the germline V gene are MNHNY and SVGAGI (reference sequence). The CDR3 extends over 12 amino acids. In nucleotides, the CDR3 is TGTGCCAGCGAAATGATCACCGGGGAGCTGTTTTTT. Translation gives CASEMITGELFF.

There are a few counts of this clonotype. The chain carries TRBV27 and TRBJ2-7; 8 bases are a match to TRBD1. The CDR3 covers 13 residues. V shed 6 bases and J 3 bases; nucleotides not matched to a gene: 4. Germline V gene sequence: CDR1 MNHEY, CDR2 SMNVEV (reference sequence). CDR3 sequence: CASRTGDHYEQYF. The CDR3 nucleotides read TGTGCCAGCAGGACAGGGGATCACTACGAGCAGTACTTC.

The chain combines TRBV2 with TRBJ2-3; TRBD2 matches 7 bases. This CDR3 contains 15 residues. Germline trimming cut 3 bases from V and 4 bases from J; bases unmatched to any gene: 7. Germline-derived CDR1 and CDR2 are SNHLY and FYNNEI. DNA of the CDR3: TGTGCCAGCAGTGATTCCGGGAGGCGTTCAGATACGCAGTATTTT. This sequence encodes CASSDSGRRSDTQYF. Using reference TRBV2 and TRBJ2-3 for the parts outside the CDR3, the full variable domain is EPEVTQTPSHQVTQMGQEVILRCVPISNHLYFYWYRQILGQKVEFLVSFYNNEISEKSEIFDDQFSVERPDGSNFTLKIRSTKLEDSAMYFCASSDSGRRSDTQYFGPGTRLTVL.

The chain joins TRBV21-1 to TRBJ2-1; the table calls TRBD2, which could not be checked here. TRBV21-1 is shown as a pseudogene. The CDR3 has 16 amino acids. Written as DNA, the CDR3 is TGTGCCAGCAGCAAGAGTGCGGCTAGCGGGAGGAATGAGCAGTTCTTC. Amino acid sequence: CASSKSAASGRNEQFF.

The DNA of the CDR3 is TGCGCCAGCTCGGGACAGCTTACAGATACGCAGTATTTT. Amino acids: CASSGQLTDTQYF. This sequence joins TRBV5-1 and TRBJ2-3; 7 bases line up with TRBD1. Germline assignment: CDR1 SGHRS and CDR2 YFSETQ. CDR3 size: 13 residues. V was clipped by 7 bases and J by 3 bases; unmatched bases: 5.

V gene TRBV4-1 combines with J gene TRBJ1-1; D gene ambiguous. Deletions cut 3 bases from V and 5 bases from J, with 10 bases between. CDR1 is MGHRA and CDR2 is YSYEKL in the germline V gene. The length of the CDR3 is 13 residues. CDR3 region: CASSHVVGTEAFF. CDR3 nucleotide sequence: TGCGCCAGCAGCCATGTAGTAGGGACTGAAGCTTTCTTT.

This chain joins TRBV2 and TRBJ2-3; a weak D match, TRBD1 (6 bases). The germline CDR1 and CDR2 sequences are SNHLY and FYNNEI. This CDR3 comprises 11 residues. Trimming left V 11 bases short and J 5 bases short, with 11 bases between. CDR3 loop: CAGFRGDTQYF. CDR3 sequence (DNA): TGTGCCGGATTCAGGGGAGATACGCAGTATTTT.

This clonotype has just one count. The genes are TRBV5-1 and TRBJ2-1; 12 nucleotides match TRBD2. The CDR3 is made up of 15 amino acids. V was clipped by 0 bases and J by 10 bases; unmatched bases: 5. Germline CDR1 SGHRS, CDR2 YFSETQ. The CDR3 region is CASSLGLAGEGEQFF. CDR3 bases: TGCGCCAGCAGCTTGGGACTAGCGGGAGAAGGCGAGCAGTTCTTC. Complete variable domain (other parts from reference TRBV5-1 and TRBJ2-1): KAGVTQTPRYLIKTRGQQVTLSCSPISGHRSVSWYQQTPGQGLQFLFEYFSETQRNKGNFPGRFSGRQFSNSRSEMNVSTLELGDSALYLCASSLGLAGEGEQFFGPGTRLTVL.

Here the CDR3 reads CASSQLGGRGPDNEQFF. The CDR3 DNA sequence: TGTGCCAGCAGTCAACTAGGGGGCAGGGGGCCGGACAATGAGCAGTTCTTC. This sequence joins TRBV12-3 or TRBV12-4 and TRBJ2-1, with 8 nucleotides matching TRBD1. With 5 bases clipped from V and 5 bases from J, the junction kept 14 bases outside the gene matches. CDR3 length: 17 residues.

The chain employs TRBV10-2 and TRBJ2-1, with 11 bases identical to TRBD2. CDR3 size: 14 residues. Unmatched junction bases numbered 2, after V lost 3 bases and J lost 7 bases. The germline CDR1 and CDR2 sequences are WSHSY and SAAADI. The CDR3 DNA is TGCGCCAGCAGTGATAGCGGGAGGGGAAATGAGCAGTTCTTC. Residues: CASSDSGRGNEQFF.

J is TRBJ2-3 and V is TRBV29-1; 10 bases align to TRBD1. The V and J ends lost 3 bases and 1 base, in that order; junction bases with no gene match: 16. CDR1 and CDR2 from the germline V gene are SQVTM and ANQGSEA. The CDR3 spans 19 residues. The CDR3 loop reads CSVDGTGAHGGSGTDTQYF. The DNA for the CDR3 is TGCAGCGTTGATGGGACAGGGGCTCATGGAGGCAGCGGCACAGATACGCAGTATTTT.

The chain employs TRBV4-2 and TRBJ2-5; D is perhaps TRBD2 (5 bases). Germline V gene lookup returns CDR1 LGHNA and CDR2 YNFKEQ. This CDR3 spans 14 amino acids. Deletions cut 4 bases from V and 7 bases from J, with 16 bases between. Here the CDR3 reads CASSLGSEERTQYF. DNA for the CDR3: TGTGCCAGCAGCCTGGGGTCGGAGGAGAGGACCCAGTACTTC.